These 7 T cell receptor beta chains share one sample of origin, sequenced in a study of siplizumab effects on memory and regulatory T cells. Profiling relied on immunoSEQ multiplex PCR, and the TCRdb table lists in-frame clones only, not all of them. The table lists 100,000 or so clones, about 93% of them singletons. Material for sequencing was Tregs sorted from blood. These receptors were taken from a human donor in good health.

The chain couples TRBV11-2 to TRBJ2-3, with 12 nucleotides matching TRBD2. This CDR3 is built from 15 residues. Per germline, CDR1 SGHAT and CDR2 FQNNGV. V lost 6 bases to trimming and J lost 6 bases; unmatched junction nucleotides: 7. The CDR3 coding sequence is TGTGCCAGCAGTCGACTAGCGGGAGATATGGATACGCAGTATTTT. This gives the protein CASSRLAGDMDTQYF.

This clone was seen more than once but under ten times. CDR3 sequence: CASSLGREAYEQYF. The DNA for the CDR3 is TGCGCCAGCAGCTTGGGACGAGAGGCTTACGAGCAGTACTTC. The rearrangement links TRBV5-1 to TRBJ2-7; D unclear. The CDR3 covers 14 residues. CDR1 is SGHRS, CDR2 YFSETQ, per germline. The V end was cut by 0 bases, the J end by 4 bases, with 11 bases between.

The V gene is TRBV4-1, the J gene TRBJ2-3; perhaps TRBD1 as D (8 bases). V lost 8 bases and J 4 bases, leaving 16 bases between the germline ends. Germline-derived CDR1 and CDR2 are MGHRA and YSYEKL. CDR3 length equals 14 residues. The CDR3 DNA sequence: TGCGCCAGCCGCAACAGGGGGGGTTCAGATACGCAGTATTTT. The encoded protein is CASRNRGGSDTQYF.

This clone was observed once. This chain uses TRBV4-1 with TRBJ2-2, with D unresolved. The CDR3 runs 14 residues. Trimming shortened V by 6 bases and J by 1 base, and 9 bases separated the two germline ends. The germline gives CDR1 MGHRA, CDR2 YSYEKL. The CDR3 spells CASSPNKNTGELFF. The CDR3 DNA reads TGCGCCAGCAGTCCCAATAAGAACACCGGGGAGCTGTTTTTT.

This rearrangement joins TRBV19 to TRBJ1-1; 8 nucleotides match TRBD1. The CDR3 sequence is 18 residues long. CDR1 and CDR2 from the germline V gene are LNHDA and SQIVND (reference sequence). V was pared by 6 bases and J by 1 base, with 16 bases of the junction left unmatched. The CDR3 here is CASRRNGQGVMGNTEAFF. The CDR3 nucleotides read TGTGCCAGTAGACGCAACGGACAGGGAGTCATGGGGAACACTGAAGCTTTCTTT.

The CDR3 coding sequence is TGTGCCAGCAGCTTAGGAACCGGGACAATAGTAGCAGATACGCAGTATTTT. Translation gives CASSLGTGTIVADTQYF. This rearrangement joins TRBV11-2 to TRBJ2-3; D might be TRBD1 (6 bases). Trimming took off 1 base at V and 4 bases at J, with 18 bases between the two ends. From germline, CDR1 is SGHAT and CDR2 FQNNGV. The length of the CDR3 is 17 residues.

The chain is built from TRBV18 and TRBJ1-4, with D unclear. The V end lost 2 bases, the J end lost 0 bases, and 4 bases lay between the germline ends. CDR3 length: 14 residues. CDR1 and CDR2 from the germline V gene are KGHSH and LQKENI. This chain's CDR3 is CASSPGSTNEKLFF. In nucleotides, the CDR3 is TGTGCCAGCTCACCAGGTTCAACTAATGAAAAACTGTTTTTT.